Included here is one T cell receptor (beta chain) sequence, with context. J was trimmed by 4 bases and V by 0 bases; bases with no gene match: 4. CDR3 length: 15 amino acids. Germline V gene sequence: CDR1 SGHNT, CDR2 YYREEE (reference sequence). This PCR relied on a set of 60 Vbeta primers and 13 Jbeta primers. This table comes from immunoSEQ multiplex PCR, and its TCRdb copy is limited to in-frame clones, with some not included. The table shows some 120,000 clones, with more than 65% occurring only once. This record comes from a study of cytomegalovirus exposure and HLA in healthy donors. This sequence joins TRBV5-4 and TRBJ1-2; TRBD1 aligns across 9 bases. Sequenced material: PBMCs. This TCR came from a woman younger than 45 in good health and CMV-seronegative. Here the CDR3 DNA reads TGTGCCAGCAGCTTGGTTACAGGGGGCTTCTATGGCTACACCTTC. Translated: CASSLVTGGFYGYTF.